This T cell receptor (beta chain) derives from a study of T cell responses to AZD1222 COVID-19 vaccine (dated by TCRdb to about 2021). Study-level background: AZD1222 recipients with second doses at about 4 weeks or about 12 weeks were pooled, because spike-specific TCR depth and breadth did not differ between schedules. TCR sequencing covered 230 to 250 trial participants: about 210 given two doses of AZD1222 and around 25 given two doses of MenACWY control vaccine. Trial participants were enrolled into age subgroups of 18-55, 56-69 and 70-plus years, which contained roughly 140, 27 and 60 TCR-sequenced participants, respectively. What the work shows at the level of the full study, not this receptor alone: Because no samples from the day 14 peak response were available, repertoires could be characterized only after the peak T cell response. The whole spike protein was spanned by vaccine-associated CD4 TCRs, and dominant responses were seen in regions 160-218 and 743-854. Most participants were white British and females outnumbered males, and the authors suggested that clonal diversity may have been underestimated. Reportedly, close to half of the unique spike-specific TCRs recognized epitopes lying outside the regions that are mutated in the B.1.351 and B.1.1.7 variants. Conclusions about previously exposed vaccinees are limited because only five to seven AZD1222 recipients were SARS-CoV-2 seropositive at baseline. In the small 56-69-year group, the increase in depth fell short of significance, most likely because of low power. Spike-specific TCR breadth and depth rose significantly after two AZD1222 doses compared with day 0 and with MenACWY recipients.

As encoded in the germline V gene, CDR1 is LGHNT while CDR2 is FRNRAP. Measured from the cysteine to the phenylalanine, the CDR3 is 12 residues long. Here the CDR3 DNA is all that survives: 36 bases in frame from base 1. V was cut back by 7 bases and J by 2 bases, leaving a gap of 7 bases between them. The CDR3 regions of human TCRbeta chains were analyzed by immunosequencing. As for how the authors treated the data: TCRs in the repertoires were matched against a reference library of SARS-CoV-2-specific TCRs that had been generated with the MIRA antigen-specificity platform. Breadth was defined as the fraction of unique TCRs that were SARS-CoV-2-associated. Depth was defined as the fraction of total T cells that were SARS-CoV-2-associated. Each spike-specific TCR was assigned to its reactive spike region and to a CD4 or CD8 class using the MIRA data. Log10-transformed breadth and depth values were compared by one-way ANOVA with Sidak's multiple comparisons tests. Imported from immuneACCESS, the table was reduced by TCRdb to in-frame sequences with V and J called. These copies leave out some clones; in studies compared against another copy, an unresolved V gene accounts for under half, and the cause of the remainder is not known. The V and J calls and clone size are taken from that table; D and trimming were inferred from the DNA. The sample contains about 110,000 clones, approximately 92% of them found a single time. The ten largest clones take up approximately 1.3% of the sample.

Concerning this clone: Its target antigen remains unknown. No base qualities exist here, and no much larger clone lies one base off it.

The meaning of the sample's time point label: baseline before first vaccination. Vaccinee samples came from UK trials COV001 and COV002, including a single-blind randomized controlled phase 2/3 trial of AZD1222 (ChAdOx1 nCoV-19) in healthy adults. For TCRbeta chain sequencing, PBMC samples from trial participants were taken at day 0 and at day 28 after the second dose. The sample here was peripheral blood, taken on day 0 of AZD1222 vaccination. Recombination joined TRBV12-5 with TRBJ2-3; possibly the D gene is TRBD1, per 5 matching bases. The sequence came from an adult in good health. The DNA is TGTGCTAGTGCCAGGGACACAGATACGCAGTATTTT. It is translated as CASARDTDTQYF.